Below, 19 T cell receptor beta chains from the same sample are listed, as sequenced in a study of T-cell memory formation after mild COVID-19. One entry per CDR3 protein results from TCRdb running MiXCR on the 5' RACE reads. The sample lists about 610,000 distinct CDR3 sequences; 15% to 20% were seen once. Sequenced material: PBMCs or a T cell subset sorted from them (not recorded which). The receptors stem from an adult woman who had mild COVID-19 (a few samples of this study predate the infection). Cell type and time point are not known.

This clonotype turned up a few times. The rearrangement joins TRBV12-3 or TRBV12-4 to TRBJ2-5; D not certain. CDR3 length equals 12 residues. Trimming stripped 5 bases from V and 5 bases from J, with 9 bases between. The CDR3 loop reads CASSALPETQYF. The CDR3 region has the DNA TGTGCCAGCAGTGCCCTCCCGGAGACCCAGTACTTC.

The table lists this clonotype with a few counts. The chain couples TRBV12-3 or TRBV12-4 to TRBJ2-1, with D perhaps given as TRBD1 or TRBD2 (6 bases each). CDR3 length equals 15 residues. With 3 bases removed from V and 8 bases from J, the gap between germline ends came to 17 bases. The CDR3 protein is CASSLGGLRAHEQFF. DNA for the CDR3: TGTGCCAGCAGTTTGGGGGGCCTACGAGCCCATGAGCAGTTCTTC.

V usage is TRBV24-1 and J usage is TRBJ2-7; D may be TRBD2 (6 bases). CDR1 and CDR2 from the germline V gene are KGHDR and SFDVKD. V was trimmed by 2 bases and J by 4 bases, leaving 11 bases between them. The CDR3 loop spans 14 amino acids. The CDR3 sequence: CATSDSGGGYEQYF. The CDR3 region has the DNA TGTGCCACCAGTGATTCTGGGGGAGGATACGAGCAGTACTTC.

This clonotype was counted a few times. The rearrangement uses TRBV6-5 and TRBJ1-2; 7 bases match TRBD1. Germline trimming cut 6 bases from V and 3 bases from J; bases unmatched to any gene: 7. This CDR3 contains 14 residues. Germline-derived CDR1 and CDR2 are MNHEY and SVGAGI. The chain's CDR3 is CASSRGGADYGYTF. CDR3 DNA: TGTGCCAGCAGCCGAGGGGGCGCAGACTATGGCTACACCTTC.

This chain joins TRBV6-5 and TRBJ2-5; 10 bases agree with TRBD1. Germline CDR1 is MNHEY and CDR2 is SVGAGI. Trimming cost V 2 bases and J 5 bases; bases outside gene matches: 8. There are 16 residues in the CDR3. The CDR3 DNA reads TGTGCCAGCAGTTACCAAGTGACAGGGGGCGGTGAGACCCAGTACTTC. Its translation is CASSYQVTGGGETQYF.

This clonotype was detected a few times. The V gene is TRBV29-1, the J gene TRBJ2-2; possible D gene TRBD2, 6 bases. Germline CDR1 is SQVTM and CDR2 is ANQGSEA. V lost 2 bases and J lost 1, with 14 bases in between. The CDR3 is made up of 16 amino acids. The CDR3 here is CSVERPGGGNTGELFF. The DNA for the CDR3 is TGCAGCGTTGAAAGGCCCGGGGGTGGGAACACCGGGGAGCTGTTTTTT.

This clonotype was counted a single time. The genes are TRBV5-4 and TRBJ2-3; D not certain. The CDR3 totals 14 residues. V lost 1 base and J 6 bases, leaving 12 bases between the germline ends. Germline V gives CDR1 SGHNT, CDR2 YYREEE (reference sequence). The CDR3 sequence: CASSLSRGEDTQYF. The CDR3, as DNA: TGTGCCAGCAGCTTGTCTCGAGGTGAGGATACGCAGTATTTT.

The chain uses TRBV19 and TRBJ2-3; D remains unclear. The CDR3 contains 13 residues. Per the germline V gene, CDR1 is LNHDA and CDR2 is SQIVND (reference sequence). V lost 1 base, J lost 4 bases, and 6 bases lay in between. The CDR3 DNA reads TGTGCCAGTAGTATAGTCGGTCCAGATACGCAGTATTTT. Its protein product is CASSIVGPDTQYF. Drawing the rest from reference TRBV19 and TRBJ2-3, the complete variable domain is DGGITQSPKYLFRKEGQNVTLSCEQNLNHDAMYWYRQDPGQGLRLIYYSQIVNDFQKGDIAEGYSVSREKKESFPLTVTSAQKNPTAFYLCASSIVGPDTQYFGPGTRLTVL.

This clonotype was found many times. J is TRBJ2-7 and V is TRBV7-2; 8 nucleotides match TRBD1. The CDR3 totals 14 residues. V dropped 3 bases and J dropped 4; count of bases not matched to a gene: 5. Per germline, CDR1 SGHTA and CDR2 FQGNSA. This CDR3 reads CASSLPGGAYEQYF. CDR3 coding DNA: TGTGCCAGCAGCTTGCCAGGGGGCGCGTACGAGCAGTACTTC.

Ten or more counts support this clonotype. The CDR3 DNA sequence: TGCGCCAGCAGCATCGGACTAGCGGGGGGAGAAGAGACCCAGTACTTC. It is translated as CASSIGLAGGEETQYF. The chain is built from TRBV5-1 and TRBJ2-5; 14 nucleotides line up with TRBD2. The CDR3 has 16 amino acids. Germline lookup yields CDR1 SGHRS and CDR2 YFSETQ. V dropped 4 bases and J dropped 3; count of bases not matched to a gene: 5.

This clonotype was observed a few times. V is TRBV29-1 and J is TRBJ2-1, with D uncertain. The V gene's germline CDR1 is SQVTM and CDR2 ANQGSEA. The CDR3 runs 11 residues. V lost 1 base and J lost 7, with 5 bases in between. The CDR3 nucleotides are TGCAGCGTTGAAGGACCGAATGAGCAGTTCTTC. Protein: CSVEGPNEQFF.

The chain uses TRBV7-9 and TRBJ2-7; no clear D. The CDR3 length is 12 residues. From germline, CDR1 is SEHNR and CDR2 FQNEAQ (reference sequence). V dropped 5 bases and J dropped 6 bases, with 11 bases sitting between them. The CDR3 reads CASSTVPGEQYF. The CDR3 coding sequence is TGTGCCAGCAGCACAGTCCCCGGCGAGCAGTACTTC.

This clonotype was detected a few times. V gene TRBV15 combines with J gene TRBJ2-7; tentative D call: TRBD1 (6 bases). This CDR3 contains 13 residues. Between the trimmed V and J ends, which lost 5 bases and 2 bases, there was a span of 10 bases. CDR1 and CDR2 (germline): LNHNV, YYDKDF (reference sequence). CDR3 in DNA: TGTGCCACCAGCGACAGGCTCGCCTACGAGCAGTACTTC. The encoded protein is CATSDRLAYEQYF.

CDR3 DNA sequence: TGCAGCGTCGCCGGGGTGGACTCCCCCTACGAGCAGTACTTC. Its protein product is CSVAGVDSPYEQYF. The chain is built from TRBV29-1 and TRBJ2-7, with D perhaps matching TRBD2 (5 bases). Germline V gene lookup returns CDR1 SQVTM and CDR2 ANQGSEA. V dropped 6 bases and J dropped 2 bases, with 17 bases sitting between them. The CDR3 consists of 14 residues.

The CDR3 sequence is CASSWGTPPSGANVLTF. CDR3 in DNA: TGTGCCAGCAGCTGGGGGACACCACCCTCTGGGGCCAACGTCCTGACTTTC. The chain links TRBV5-4 to TRBJ2-6; a weak D match, TRBD1 (6 bases). The CDR3 sequence is 17 residues long. Germline assignment: CDR1 SGHNT and CDR2 YYREEE (reference sequence). Deletions cut 3 bases from V and 0 bases from J, with 13 bases between.

This clonotype was counted a few times. The V call is TRBV7-9, the J call TRBJ2-2; D uncertain. There are 12 residues in the CDR3. The V end lost 8 bases, the J end lost 5 bases, and 9 bases lay between the germline ends. Germline V gene data show CDR1 as SEHNR and CDR2 as FQNEAQ (reference sequence). The DNA of the CDR3 is TGTGCCAGCCGTTCTGGGACCGGGGAGCTGTTTTTT. This translates into CASRSGTGELFF.

This clonotype was seen more than once but under ten times. This chain uses TRBV30 with TRBJ2-2, with 9 bases fitting TRBD1. CDR3 length: 11 residues. CDR1 GTSNPN and CDR2 SVGIG come from the germline V gene (reference sequence). Germline trimming cut 8 bases from V and 6 bases from J; bases unmatched to any gene: 1. The CDR3 loop reads CAGDRAGELFF. Written as DNA, the CDR3 is TGTGCCGGGGACAGGGCCGGGGAGCTGTTTTTT.

V gene TRBV6-2 or TRBV6-3 combines with J gene TRBJ2-7; 11 bases are a match to TRBD2. The CDR3 runs to 16 residues. The junction had 9 bases not matched to a gene; V was cut back by 6 bases and J by 2 bases. CDR1 and CDR2 from the germline V gene are MNHEY and SVGEGT. The CDR3: CASSERIAGGPYEQYF. The CDR3 region has the DNA TGTGCCAGCAGCGAAAGAATAGCGGGAGGGCCCTACGAGCAGTACTTC.

A few counts support this clonotype. The V and J genes are TRBV5-1 and TRBJ2-7; 8 bases line up with TRBD1. Germline lookup yields CDR1 SGHRS and CDR2 YFSETQ. Unmatched junction bases numbered 7, after V lost 0 bases and J lost 2 bases. The CDR3 extends over 16 amino acids. The CDR3 region is CASSLEQGAPTYEQYF. The CDR3 DNA reads as TGCGCCAGCAGCTTGGAGCAGGGGGCCCCAACCTACGAGCAGTACTTC.